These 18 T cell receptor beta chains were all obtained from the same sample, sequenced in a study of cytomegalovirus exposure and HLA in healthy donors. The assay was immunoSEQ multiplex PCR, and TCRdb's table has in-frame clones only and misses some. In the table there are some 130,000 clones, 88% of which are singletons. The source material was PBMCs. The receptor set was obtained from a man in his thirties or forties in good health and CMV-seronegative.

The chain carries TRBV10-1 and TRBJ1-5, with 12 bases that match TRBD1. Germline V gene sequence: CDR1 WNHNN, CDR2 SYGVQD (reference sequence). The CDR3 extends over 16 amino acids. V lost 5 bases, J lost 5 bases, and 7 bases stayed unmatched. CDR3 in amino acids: CASSPGGTGGDQPQHF. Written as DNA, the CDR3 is TGCGCCAGCAGTCCAGGGGGGACAGGGGGCGATCAGCCCCAGCATTTT.

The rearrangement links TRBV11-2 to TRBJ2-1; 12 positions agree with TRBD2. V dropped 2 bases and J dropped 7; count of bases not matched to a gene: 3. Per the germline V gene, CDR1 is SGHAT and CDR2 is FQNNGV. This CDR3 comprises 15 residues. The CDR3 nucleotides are TGTGCCAGCAGCTTACTAGCGGGAGGGGATAATGAGCAGTTCTTC. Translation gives CASSLLAGGDNEQFF.

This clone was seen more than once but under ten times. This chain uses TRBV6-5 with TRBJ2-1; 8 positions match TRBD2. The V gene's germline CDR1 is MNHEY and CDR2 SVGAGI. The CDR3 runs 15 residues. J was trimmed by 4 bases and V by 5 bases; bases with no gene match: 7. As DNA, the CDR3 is TGTGCCAGCAGTCCTAGTAGCGGGGATTACAATGAGCAGTTCTTC. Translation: CASSPSSGDYNEQFF.

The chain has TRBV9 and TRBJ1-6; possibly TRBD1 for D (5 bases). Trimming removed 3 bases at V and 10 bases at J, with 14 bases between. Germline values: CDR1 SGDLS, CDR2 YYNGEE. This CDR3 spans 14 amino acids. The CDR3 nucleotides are TGTGCCAGCAGCGCCAGTACAGGTCGGTCACCCCTCCACTTT. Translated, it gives CASSASTGRSPLHF.

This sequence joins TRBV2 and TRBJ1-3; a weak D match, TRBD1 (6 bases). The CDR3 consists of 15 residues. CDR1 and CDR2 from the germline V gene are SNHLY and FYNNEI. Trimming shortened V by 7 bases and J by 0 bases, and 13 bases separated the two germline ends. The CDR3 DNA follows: TGTGCCAGCACCAACCAGGGGCTCTCTGGAAACACCATATATTTT. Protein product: CASTNQGLSGNTIYF.

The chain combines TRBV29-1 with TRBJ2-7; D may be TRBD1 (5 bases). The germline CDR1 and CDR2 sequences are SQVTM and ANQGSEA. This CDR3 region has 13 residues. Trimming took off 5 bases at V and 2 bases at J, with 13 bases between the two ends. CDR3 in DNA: TGCAGCGTTTCGAAGGGGCCGACCTACGAGCAGTACTTC. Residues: CSVSKGPTYEQYF.

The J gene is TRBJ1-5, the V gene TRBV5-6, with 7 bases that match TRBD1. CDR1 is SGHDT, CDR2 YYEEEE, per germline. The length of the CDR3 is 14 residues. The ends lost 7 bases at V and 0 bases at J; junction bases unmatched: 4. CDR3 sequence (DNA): TGTGCCAGCTCATACAGGGGTAGCAATCAGCCCCAGCATTTT. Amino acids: CASSYRGSNQPQHF.

This chain's CDR3 is CASIGQPGSPLHF. The CDR3 DNA reads TGCGCCAGCATCGGACAGCCTGGTTCACCCCTCCACTTT. This chain links TRBV10-2 with TRBJ1-6, with a tentative D call TRBD1 (6 bases). Trimming removed 7 bases from V and 9 bases from J, with 13 bases in between. The CDR3 is made up of 13 amino acids. Germline V gives CDR1 WSHSY, CDR2 SAAADI.

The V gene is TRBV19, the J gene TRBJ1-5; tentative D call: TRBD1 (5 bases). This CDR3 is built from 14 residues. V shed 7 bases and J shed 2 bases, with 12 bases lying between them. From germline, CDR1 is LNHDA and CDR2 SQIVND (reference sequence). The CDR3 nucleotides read TGTGCCAGTATGGGGGGGACTGGCAATCAGCCCCAGCATTTT. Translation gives CASMGGTGNQPQHF.

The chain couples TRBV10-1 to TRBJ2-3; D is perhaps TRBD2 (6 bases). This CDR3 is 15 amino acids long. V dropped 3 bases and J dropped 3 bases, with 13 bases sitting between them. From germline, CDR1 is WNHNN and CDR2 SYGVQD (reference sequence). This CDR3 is CASSERGGKTDTQYF. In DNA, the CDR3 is TGCGCCAGCAGTGAAAGGGGAGGAAAAACAGATACGCAGTATTTT.

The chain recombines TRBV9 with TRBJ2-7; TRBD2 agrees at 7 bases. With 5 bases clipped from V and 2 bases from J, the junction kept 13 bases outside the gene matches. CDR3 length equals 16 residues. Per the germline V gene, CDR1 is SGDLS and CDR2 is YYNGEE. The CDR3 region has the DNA TGTGCCAGCAGTTCATCACCGGGACTATTAACCTACGAGCAGTACTTC. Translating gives CASSSSPGLLTYEQYF.

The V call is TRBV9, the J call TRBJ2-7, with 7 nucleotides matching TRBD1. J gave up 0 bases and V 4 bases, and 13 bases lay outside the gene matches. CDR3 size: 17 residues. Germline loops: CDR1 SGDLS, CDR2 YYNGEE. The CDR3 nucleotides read TGTGCCAGCAGCCCTCCCCTCCGGGACAGTAACTCCTACGAGCAGTACTTC. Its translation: CASSPPLRDSNSYEQYF.

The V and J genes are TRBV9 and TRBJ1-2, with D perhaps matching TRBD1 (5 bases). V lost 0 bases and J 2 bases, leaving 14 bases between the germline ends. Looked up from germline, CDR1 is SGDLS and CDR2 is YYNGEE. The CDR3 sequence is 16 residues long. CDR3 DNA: TGTGCCAGCAGCGTAGGTGGGGCCCCCAGGAACTATGGCTACACCTTC. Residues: CASSVGGAPRNYGYTF.

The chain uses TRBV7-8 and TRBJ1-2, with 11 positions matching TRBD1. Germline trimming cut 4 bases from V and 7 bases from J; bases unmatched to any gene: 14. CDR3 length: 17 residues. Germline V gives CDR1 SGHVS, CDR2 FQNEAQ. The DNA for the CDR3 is TGTGCCAGCAGCTCTAGACCCCACGGACAGGGGGCTGGTGGCTACACCTTC. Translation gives CASSSRPHGQGAGGYTF.

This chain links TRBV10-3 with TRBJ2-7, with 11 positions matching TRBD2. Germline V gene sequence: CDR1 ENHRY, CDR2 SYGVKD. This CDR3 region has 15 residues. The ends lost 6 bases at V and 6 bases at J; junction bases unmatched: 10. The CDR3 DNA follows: TGTGCCATCAGCAGACTAGCGGGAACTTTTGGCGAGCAGTACTTC. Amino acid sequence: CAISRLAGTFGEQYF.

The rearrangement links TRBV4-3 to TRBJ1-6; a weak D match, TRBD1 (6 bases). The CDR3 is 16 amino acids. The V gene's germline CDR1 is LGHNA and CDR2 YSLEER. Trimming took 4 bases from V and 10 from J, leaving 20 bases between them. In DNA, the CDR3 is TGCGCCAGCAGCCTCCTGGCGGGAGGGGGGCCGTCACCCCTCCACTTT. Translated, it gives CASSLLAGGGPSPLHF.

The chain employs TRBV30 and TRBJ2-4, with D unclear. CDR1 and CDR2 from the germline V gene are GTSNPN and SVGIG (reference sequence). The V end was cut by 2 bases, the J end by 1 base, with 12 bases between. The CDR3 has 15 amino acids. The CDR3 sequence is CAWSNFGGAKNIQYF. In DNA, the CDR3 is TGTGCCTGGAGTAACTTCGGTGGTGCCAAAAACATTCAGTACTTC. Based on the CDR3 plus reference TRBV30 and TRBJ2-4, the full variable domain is SQTIHQWPATLVQPVGSPLSLECTVEGTSNPNLYWYRQAAGRGLQLLFYSVGIGQISSEVPQNLSASRPQDRQFILSSKKLLLSDSGFYLCAWSNFGGAKNIQYFGAGTRLSVL.

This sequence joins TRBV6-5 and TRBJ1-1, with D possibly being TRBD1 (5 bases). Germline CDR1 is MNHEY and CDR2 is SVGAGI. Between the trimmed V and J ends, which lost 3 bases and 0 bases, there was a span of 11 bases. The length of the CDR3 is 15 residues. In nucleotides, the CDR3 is TGTGCCAGCAGTTATCAGGGCAGGGTGAACACTGAAGCTTTCTTT. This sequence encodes CASSYQGRVNTEAFF.